This T cell receptor beta chain comes out of a study of T cell responses to AZD1222 COVID-19 vaccine. Regarding the study as a whole: A reported finding is that nearly half of spike-specific TCRs target unmutated variant regions. The repertoires were collected only after the peak T cell response. The sample set comprised mostly white British donors with more females, and clonal diversity was possibly underestimated. Vaccine-related CD4 TCRs covered spike, predominating at 160-218 and 743-854.

About this clone itself: Its matching antigen is unknown.

Trimming took 1 base from V and 4 from J, leaving 13 bases between them. Germline CDR1 reads SGDLS; CDR2 reads YYNGEE. CDR3 length equals 15 residues. Repertoires were generated with immunoSEQ multiplex PCR, while TCRdb's copy carries only in-frame clones and drops some. The data contain more than 85,000 clones, 81% of them singletons. The clonotype comes from an adult in good health. The sample here was peripheral blood, taken on day 0 of AZD1222 vaccination. The J gene is TRBJ2-3, the V gene TRBV9; no reliable D call. CDR3 nucleotide sequence: TGTGCCAGCAGCGTATGGGGTGACGGCCCAGATACGCAGTATTTT. Translation: CASSVWGDGPDTQYF.